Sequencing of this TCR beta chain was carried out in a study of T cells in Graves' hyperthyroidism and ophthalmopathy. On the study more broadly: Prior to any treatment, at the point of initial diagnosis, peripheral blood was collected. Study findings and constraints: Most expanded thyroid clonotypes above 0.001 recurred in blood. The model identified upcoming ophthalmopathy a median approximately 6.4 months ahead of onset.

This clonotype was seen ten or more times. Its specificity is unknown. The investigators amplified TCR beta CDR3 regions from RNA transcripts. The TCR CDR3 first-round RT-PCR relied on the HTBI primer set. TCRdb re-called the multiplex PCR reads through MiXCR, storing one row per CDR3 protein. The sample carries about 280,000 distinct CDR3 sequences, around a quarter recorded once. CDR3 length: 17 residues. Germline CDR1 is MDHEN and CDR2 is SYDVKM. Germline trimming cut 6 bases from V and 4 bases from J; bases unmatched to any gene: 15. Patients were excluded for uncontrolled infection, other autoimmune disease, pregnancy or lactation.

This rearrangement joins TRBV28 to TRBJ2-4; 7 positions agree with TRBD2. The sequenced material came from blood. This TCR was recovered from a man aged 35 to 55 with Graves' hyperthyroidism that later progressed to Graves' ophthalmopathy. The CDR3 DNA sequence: TGTGCCAGCAGCTCCAAGGTTATAGCGGGTTCTAAAAACATTCAGTACTTC. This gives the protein CASSSKVIAGSKNIQYF.